Listed here are 21 T cell receptor beta chains from one sample, sequenced in a study of T cells after yellow fever vaccination. Each CDR3 protein is one row after TCRdb ran MiXCR on the 5' RACE reads. The repertoire consists of 300,000 to 450,000 distinct CDR3 sequences, with around 6.4% occurring once and the leading ten covering approximately 15%. The material was PBMCs, obtained 5 days after the yellow fever booster vaccination. All receptors derive from a man aged 30-40 years who received the YFV17D yellow fever vaccine.

V usage is TRBV10-3 and J usage is TRBJ2-7, with D possibly matching TRBD1 (6 bases). CDR3 length equals 14 residues. The ends were cut back, 6 bases at V and 2 bases at J, with 14 bases in the middle. Germline values: CDR1 ENHRY, CDR2 SYGVKD. The CDR3: CAISTNRDPYEQYF. The CDR3 DNA follows: TGTGCCATCAGCACAAACAGGGACCCCTACGAGCAGTACTTC.

This clonotype was seen a few times. V and J are TRBV6-5 and TRBJ2-7; possibly TRBD1 for D (6 bases). CDR1 and CDR2 from the germline V gene are MNHEY and SVGAGI. V was clipped by 2 bases and J by 7 bases, with 18 bases between them. This CDR3 comprises 15 residues. This CDR3 is CASSYTGTGPGEQYF. CDR3 nucleotide sequence: TGTGCCAGCAGTTACACAGGGACCGGACCCGGGGAGCAGTACTTC.

The chain recombines TRBV5-5 with TRBJ1-2; 8 positions match TRBD1. Germline lookup yields CDR1 SGHKS and CDR2 YYEKEE (reference sequence). CDR3 size: 15 residues. With 2 bases clipped from V and 8 bases from J, the junction kept 11 bases outside the gene matches. The CDR3 region is CASSFSPGTGNGYTF. The CDR3 DNA reads TGTGCCAGCAGCTTTTCGCCCGGGACAGGTAACGGCTACACCTTC.

This clonotype was seen once. Just one base apart from a much larger clone, this may be a read error. DNA of the CDR3: TGCAGCGTTAATGTTGGTAATGAGCAGTTCTTC. Translating gives CSVNVGNEQFF. The rearrangement joins TRBV29-1 to TRBJ2-1; D gene uncertain. Trimming cost V 5 bases and J 7 bases, with 9 bases left between them. The V gene's germline CDR1 is SQVTM and CDR2 ANQGSEA. This CDR3 contains 11 residues.

This clonotype is a singleton in its sample. This may stem from a read error, because a much larger clone lies one nucleotide away. The chain is built from TRBV3-1 and TRBJ2-7, with D maybe TRBD1 (5 bases). The CDR3 is 12 residues long. Germline V gene sequence: CDR1 LGHDT, CDR2 YNNKEL (reference sequence). V shed 5 bases and J shed 2 bases, with 7 bases lying between them. In DNA, the CDR3 is TGTGCCAGCAGCGTACAGGCCTACGAGCAGTACTTC. Protein product: CASSVQAYEQYF.

This clonotype has more than one count but fewer than ten. The rearrangement links TRBV15 to TRBJ2-7; TRBD1 matches 8 bases. Germline V gene data show CDR1 as LNHNV and CDR2 as YYDKDF (reference sequence). The V and J ends lost 8 bases and 3 bases, in that order; junction bases with no gene match: 6. This CDR3 comprises 13 residues. CDR3 protein: CATGGTGSYEQYF. CDR3 bases: TGTGCCACCGGAGGGACAGGAAGCTACGAGCAGTACTTC.

The chain carries TRBV29-1 and TRBJ1-6, with TRBD1 matching 8 bases. This CDR3 has 13 amino acids. Germline assignment: CDR1 SQVTM and CDR2 ANQGSEA. J lost 6 bases, V lost 5 bases, and 3 bases had no gene match. Written as DNA, the CDR3 is TGCAGCGTTCTGGACAGGGCTAATTCACCCCTCCACTTT. Its translation is CSVLDRANSPLHF.

This clonotype occurred many times. The V call is TRBV4-2, the J call TRBJ2-1, with a possible D match to TRBD2 (6 bases). Per germline, CDR1 LGHNA and CDR2 YNFKEQ. The CDR3 loop spans 18 amino acids. V lost 4 bases, J lost 0 bases, and 19 bases lay in between. CDR3 sequence: CASSPGASAYRSYNEQFF. Here the CDR3 DNA reads TGTGCCAGCAGCCCTGGGGCTAGCGCATACCGCTCCTACAATGAGCAGTTCTTC.

This clonotype showed up just a few times. This chain links TRBV12-3 or TRBV12-4 with TRBJ1-4; 9 bases fit TRBD1. Trimming removed 8 bases from V and 5 bases from J; junction bases left unmatched: 3. There are 13 residues in the CDR3. CDR3 region: CASRGTGNEKLFF. CDR3 nucleotides: TGTGCCAGCCGCGGGACAGGGAATGAAAAACTGTTTTTT.

This clonotype has ten or more counts. The chain employs TRBV7-2 and TRBJ2-7, with 10 bases that match TRBD2. V shed 5 bases, J shed 4 bases, and the junction held 8 bases outside the gene matches. CDR3 length: 15 residues. Per the germline V gene, CDR1 is SGHTA and CDR2 is FQGNSA. For the CDR3, the DNA is TGTGCCAGCAGCCGTTCCGGGACTAGCGCATACGAGCAGTACTTC. Its translation is CASSRSGTSAYEQYF.

This clonotype showed up many times. The chain couples TRBV5-1 to TRBJ2-3; 14 bases map to TRBD2. The V segment lost 0 bases and the J segment 1 base; nucleotides outside the gene matches: 4. The CDR3 loop spans 18 amino acids. Germline V lookup: CDR1 SGHRS, CDR2 YFSETQ. The CDR3 sequence is CASSLAPGLAGGTDTQYF. The CDR3 DNA reads TGCGCCAGCAGCTTGGCCCCGGGACTAGCGGGGGGCACAGATACGCAGTATTTT.

This clonotype was observed a handful of times. This rearrangement joins TRBV19 to TRBJ2-7; TRBD2 agrees at 10 bases. The CDR3 is made up of 14 amino acids. CDR1 is LNHDA, CDR2 SQIVND, per germline (reference sequence). V was pared by 7 bases and J by 2 bases, with 5 bases of the junction left unmatched. CDR3 coding DNA: TGTGCCAGTAAGTTCACTAGCGGGACCTACGAGCAGTACTTC. Encoded protein: CASKFTSGTYEQYF.

V is TRBV5-1 and J is TRBJ2-5; D remains unclear. The CDR3 runs 15 residues. The V gene's germline CDR1 is SGHRS and CDR2 YFSETQ. The ends were cut back, 4 bases at V and 1 base at J, with 14 bases in the middle. DNA for the CDR3: TGCGCCAGCAGCCCCCGGTGGCCTACCCAAGAGACCCAGTACTTC. Its translation is CASSPRWPTQETQYF.

This clonotype showed up just a few times. V and J are TRBV7-2 and TRBJ2-3, with D tentatively TRBD2 (6 bases). Trimming took off 1 base at V and 6 bases at J, with 20 bases between the two ends. Germline assignment: CDR1 SGHTA and CDR2 FQGNSA. The CDR3 has 17 residues. The CDR3 protein is CASSLGTGTAIVDTQYF. In DNA, the CDR3 is TGTGCCAGCAGCTTAGGGACCGGGACTGCGATCGTGGATACGCAGTATTTT. Supplemented by reference TRBV7-2 and TRBJ2-3, the full variable domain reads GAGVSQSPSNKVTEKGKDVELRCDPISGHTALYWYRQSLGQGLEFLIYFQGNSAPDKSGLPSDRFSAERTGGSVSTLTIQRTQQEDSAVYLCASSLGTGTAIVDTQYFGPGTRLTVL.

This chain uses TRBV7-2 with TRBJ1-1, with D possibly matching TRBD1 (5 bases). CDR1 and CDR2 (germline): SGHTA, FQGNSA. The germline V and J ends were trimmed by 4 bases and 3 bases, with 21 bases remaining between them. The CDR3 contains 17 residues. Written as DNA, the CDR3 is TGTGCCAGCAGCTCTAGTAGGCAGGGCTTGAGGGACACTGAAGCTTTCTTT. Translated, it gives CASSSSRQGLRDTEAFF. The complete variable domain, with remaining parts taken from reference TRBV7-2 and TRBJ1-1, reads GAGVSQSPSNKVTEKGKDVELRCDPISGHTALYWYRQSLGQGLEFLIYFQGNSAPDKSGLPSDRFSAERTGGSVSTLTIQRTQQEDSAVYLCASSSSRQGLRDTEAFFGQGTRLTVV.

The V call is TRBV15, the J call TRBJ1-1; D not resolved. The germline V gene has CDR1 LNHNV and CDR2 YYDKDF (reference sequence). V shed 1 base and J shed 2 bases, with 5 bases lying between them. The CDR3 is 13 residues long. This CDR3 is CATSRVINTEAFF. DNA for the CDR3: TGTGCCACCAGCAGAGTTATAAACACTGAAGCTTTCTTT.

This clonotype was observed at least ten times. This sequence joins TRBV7-9 and TRBJ2-4, with D possibly being TRBD1 (5 bases). This CDR3 spans 15 amino acids. Per the germline V gene, CDR1 is SEHNR and CDR2 is FQNEAQ (reference sequence). Trimming removed 5 bases at V and 1 base at J, with 12 bases between. CDR3 sequence reads: CASSHTGSAKNIQYF. In DNA, the CDR3 is TGTGCCAGCAGCCACACAGGATCGGCCAAAAACATTCAGTACTTC.

There are many counts of this clonotype. The chain carries TRBV6-5 and TRBJ2-7; D ambiguous. Trimming stripped 6 bases from V and 6 bases from J, with 12 bases between. Germline V lookup: CDR1 MNHEY, CDR2 SVGAGI. The CDR3 totals 12 residues. The CDR3 loop is CASSSSSLEQYF. CDR3 bases: TGTGCCAGCAGCAGCTCGAGTCTCGAGCAGTACTTC.

This clonotype was found a few times. V usage is TRBV7-9 and J usage is TRBJ1-1, with a tentative D call TRBD1 (5 bases). The CDR3 extends over 12 amino acids. The germline V and J ends were trimmed by 8 bases and 5 bases, with 12 bases remaining between them. Per germline, CDR1 SEHNR and CDR2 FQNEAQ (reference sequence). As DNA, the CDR3 is TGTGCCAGCGTACGGGGCGAAACTGAAGCTTTCTTT. Protein sequence: CASVRGETEAFF.

The rearrangement links TRBV19 to TRBJ2-4; D might be TRBD1 (5 bases). Trimming removed 6 bases from V and 4 bases from J, with 10 bases in between. The CDR3 extends over 13 amino acids. The germline gives CDR1 LNHDA, CDR2 SQIVND (reference sequence). CDR3 coding DNA: TGTGCCAGTAGCCGAGACAGTAAAAACATTCAGTACTTC. It yields the protein CASSRDSKNIQYF. Together with reference TRBV19 and TRBJ2-4, the CDR3 gives the full variable domain: DGGITQSPKYLFRKEGQNVTLSCEQNLNHDAMYWYRQDPGQGLRLIYYSQIVNDFQKGDIAEGYSVSREKKESFPLTVTSAQKNPTAFYLCASSRDSKNIQYFGAGTRLSVL.

A few counts support this clonotype. This chain uses TRBV7-8 with TRBJ2-7; D not certain. V was shortened by 2 bases and J by 3 bases, with 5 bases between the two germline ends. Germline V gene data show CDR1 as SGHVS and CDR2 as FQNEAQ. This CDR3 comprises 12 residues. In DNA form, the CDR3 reads TGTGCCAGCAGCTTACAGGACTACGAGCAGTACTTC. Protein sequence: CASSLQDYEQYF.